Listed below are T cell receptor beta chains from one sample, sequenced in a study of T cell responses to AZD1222 COVID-19 vaccine. Only in-frame clones appear in the TCRdb table, and some are missing; sequencing was by immunoSEQ multiplex PCR. The top ten clones hold around 21% of a sample with about 67,000 clones, around 84% of them seen once. Material: peripheral blood, obtained on day 0 of AZD1222 vaccination. The receptors here all came from an adult in good health. Each CDR3 is given with its conserved first and last residue. A D gene is named only where the DNA matches it firmly. For some rows the clone size is stated as once, few or many, or as a class when expanded; others skip it.

TGTGCCAGCAGCTCCCGGACAGGGAGTAGCAATCAGCCCCAGCATTTT,CASSSRTGSSNQPQHF,TRBV11-2,TRBJ1-5,16,-,TRBD1
TGTGCCAGCAGTTCAAGGGCCGGGGCCGGCAATCAGCCCCAGCATTTT,CASSSRAGAGNQPQHF,TRBV27,TRBJ1-5,16,few,-
TGTGCCAGCAGTTACGTAGGGGTTGGTCCACCCCTCCACTTT,CASSYVGVGPPLHF,TRBV6-5,TRBJ1-6,14,-,-
TGTGCCATCAGTGACCTCGACGGGACAACCTTCTACGAGCAGTACTTC,CAISDLDGTTFYEQYF,TRBV10-3,TRBJ2-7,16,-,-
TGTGCCAGCAGCTTAGGTCTTGGATACAGGCCACCTAATGAAAAACTGTTTTTT,CASSLGLGYRPPNEKLFF,TRBV11-2,TRBJ1-4,18,few,-
TGTGCCAGCAGTTTAGCGGGGGGGCCTTCAAAGTTCTTC,CASSLAGGPSKFF,TRBV12-3/TRBV12-4,TRBJ2-1,13,-,-
TGTGCCAGCAGCTTGGGTCTATCCCGGGACACAGATACGCAGTATTTT,CASSLGLSRDTDTQYF,TRBV5-4,TRBJ2-3,16,-,-
TGTGCCAGCAGCTTGGCAGACGGCAGCAATCAGCCCCAGCATTTT,CASSLADGSNQPQHF,TRBV5-5,TRBJ1-5,15,few,-
TGTGCCAGTAGTTACGGTCACTACAATGAGCAGTTCTTC,CASSYGHYNEQFF,TRBV19,TRBJ2-1,13,-,-
TGCGCCAGCAGCCAAATACTAGTCAACTATGGCTACACCTTC,CASSQILVNYGYTF,TRBV4-3,TRBJ1-2,14,-,-
TGTGCCAGCAGCTTATTTAGCGGGAATAATGAGCAGTTCTTC,CASSLFSGNNEQFF,TRBV7-3,TRBJ2-1,14,-,TRBD2
TGTGCCAGCAGCTTGCAGGGATCCGCGGTGGGTACTGAAGCTTTCTTT,CASSLQGSAVGTEAFF,TRBV9,TRBJ1-1,16,-,-
TGTGCCAGCAGCACAAGCGGGACTAGCGTCTACAATGAGCAGTTCTTC,CASSTSGTSVYNEQFF,TRBV9,TRBJ2-1,16,-,TRBD2
TGCAGCGTTGAAGAAGGTCACCATACGACGGGGACCCAGTACTTC,CSVEEGHHTTGTQYF,TRBV29-1,TRBJ2-5,15,-,-
TGTGCCACTGGGGGGGGGCAAGCTTTCTTT,CATGGGQAFF,TRBV28,TRBJ1-1,10,-,-
TGTGCCACCAGTGACCCCGGGGGGGCCATAATGAATGAGCAGTTCTTC,CATSDPGGAIMNEQFF,TRBV24-1,TRBJ2-1,16,once,TRBD2
TGTGCCAGCAGCGCGGCGACAGTATCCTATAATTCACCCCTCCACTTT,CASSAATVSYNSPLHF,TRBV9,TRBJ1-6,16,-,-
TGTGCCAGCAGTTTAACAGGTGCCTATGGCTACACCTTC,CASSLTGAYGYTF,TRBV12-3/TRBV12-4,TRBJ1-2,13,-,-
TGTGCCATCAGTGAACCGGGAAATTCACCCCTCCACTTT,CAISEPGNSPLHF,TRBV10-3,TRBJ1-6,13,-,-
TGTGCCAGCAGCTTGGACAGGTCTTTTTCACCCCTCCACTTT,CASSLDRSFSPLHF,TRBV7-2,TRBJ1-6,14,once,TRBD1
TGTGCCAGTAGTATTGTTCCGCAGGGATGGGACGAGCAGTACTTC,CASSIVPQGWDEQYF,TRBV19,TRBJ2-7,15,-,-
TGTGCCAGCAGCGCCAGCCGGGACATGAACACTGAAGCTTTCTTT,CASSASRDMNTEAFF,TRBV11-1,TRBJ1-1,15,-,-
TGCGCCAGCAGCGTGCTTCCCGGACCCTATAGCAATCAGCCCCAGCATTTT,CASSVLPGPYSNQPQHF,TRBV5-1,TRBJ1-5,17,-,-
TGTGCCGCCCTTCAGGGGGGCAGCGGTGGGGGCTATGGCTACACCTTC,CAALQGGSGGGYGYTF,TRBV28,TRBJ1-2,16,-,TRBD1
TGTGCCAGCGGGATTCATGAGCAGTTCTTC,CASGIHEQFF,TRBV27,TRBJ2-1,10,-,-
TGTGCCAGCAGCTCGCAGGTGGAGCTGTTTTTT,CASSSQVELFF,TRBV7-6,TRBJ2-2,11,-,-
TGCGCCAGTAGTCGGGGGTTAGCGTCCAACAATGAGCAGTTCTTC,CASSRGLASNNEQFF,TRBV10-1,TRBJ2-1,15,-,-
TGTGCCAGCAGGAAGGAAGGGAGACTAGCGGGAAGTGAGCAGTACTTC,CASRKEGRLAGSEQYF,TRBV4-2,TRBJ2-7,16,-,TRBD2
TGTGCCAGCAGCCCCCCCGCGGGGCGCAGGAGCAACTATGGCTACACCTTC,CASSPPAGRRSNYGYTF,TRBV3-1/TRBV3-2,TRBJ1-2,17,-,-
TGTGCCAGCAGTTCCCAGGGGGAGCCTAACTATGGCTACACCTTC,CASSSQGEPNYGYTF,TRBV28,TRBJ1-2,15,-,TRBD1
TGTGCCAGCAGTTCCGGACAGATTACTGAAGCTTTCTTT,CASSSGQITEAFF,TRBV12-3/TRBV12-4,TRBJ1-1,13,-,-
TGTGCCAGCAGCCCGCGGACTACCGGTTACAATGAGCAGTTCTTC,CASSPRTTGYNEQFF,TRBV9,TRBJ2-1,15,-,-
TGTGCTAGTGGTTTGGTCCCCTGGACTAGCGGGAGAAGTGAGCATGAGCAGTTCTTC,CASGLVPWTSGRSEHEQFF,TRBV12-5,TRBJ2-1,19,-,TRBD2
TGCAGCGTACCCACAGGGATTTGGGACTATGGCTACACCTTC,CSVPTGIWDYGYTF,TRBV29-1,TRBJ1-2,14,-,-
TGTGCCAGCAGTGATGATCCGGGACAGGGGAACACTGAAGCTTTCTTT,CASSDDPGQGNTEAFF,TRBV6-2/TRBV6-3,TRBJ1-1,16,-,TRBD1
TGTGCCAGCAGTTACTCAGAAGGCGGGGAGCTGTTTTTT,CASSYSEGGELFF,TRBV6-5,TRBJ2-2,13,-,-
TGCGCCAGCAGCGAACAATCGGGGGCCTGGGGGTACAATGAGCAGTTCTTC,CASSEQSGAWGYNEQFF,TRBV5-1,TRBJ2-1,17,once,-
TGCGCCAGCAGCGGAGATTTGAACACTGAAGCTTTCTTT,CASSGDLNTEAFF,TRBV4-3,TRBJ1-1,13,-,-
TGTGCCAGTAGCCGGGCAGGGGTTAATTCACCCCTCCACTTT,CASSRAGVNSPLHF,TRBV19,TRBJ1-6,14,-,-
TGCAGCGCCGGGGGACAGGGAGACACCGGGGAGCTGTTTTTT,CSAGGQGDTGELFF,TRBV29-1,TRBJ2-2,14,-,TRBD1
TGTGCCAGCAGCTCCGCCCCCACAGGGGGGGTCTACGAGCAGTACTTC,CASSSAPTGGVYEQYF,TRBV13,TRBJ2-7,16,few,-
TGTGCCAGCAGTTTCGGACAGGGGTCGGGTGAAAAACTGTTTTTT,CASSFGQGSGEKLFF,TRBV6-2/TRBV6-3,TRBJ1-4,15,-,TRBD1
TGTGCCAGCAGTTGGGGGTATAGCAATCAGCCCCAGCATTTT,CASSWGYSNQPQHF,TRBV28,TRBJ1-5,14,-,-
TGTGCCACCCACACGACAGGTTCCTACGAGCAGTACTTC,CATHTTGSYEQYF,TRBV18,TRBJ2-7,13,-,-
TGTGCCAGCAGTTCGACAGGGGTCAATGAAAAACTGTTTTTT,CASSSTGVNEKLFF,TRBV27,TRBJ1-4,14,once,TRBD1
TGTGCCAGTACCCAACGAGGGGCGACGAACACCGGGGAGCTGTTTTTT,CASTQRGATNTGELFF,TRBV19,TRBJ2-2,16,few,-